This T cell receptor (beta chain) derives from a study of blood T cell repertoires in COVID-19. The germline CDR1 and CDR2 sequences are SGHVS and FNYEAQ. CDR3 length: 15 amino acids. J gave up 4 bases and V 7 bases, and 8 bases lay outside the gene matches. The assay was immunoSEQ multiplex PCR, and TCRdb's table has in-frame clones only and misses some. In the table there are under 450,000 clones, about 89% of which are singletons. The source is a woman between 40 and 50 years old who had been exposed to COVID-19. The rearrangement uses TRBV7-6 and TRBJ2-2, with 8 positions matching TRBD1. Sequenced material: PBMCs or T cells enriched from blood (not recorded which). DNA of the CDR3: TGTGCCAGCAAAGAAGGACAGGGCCGCACCGGGGAGCTGTTTTTT. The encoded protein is CASKEGQGRTGELFF. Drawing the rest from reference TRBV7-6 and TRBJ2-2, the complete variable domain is GAGVSQSPRYKVTKRGQDVALRCDPISGHVSLYWYRQALGQGPEFLTYFNYEAQQDKSGLPNDRFSAERPEGSISTLTIQRTEQRDSAMYRCASKEGQGRTGELFFGEGSRLTVL.